This is a list of T cell receptor beta chains from one sample in a study of post-analysis software for immune sequencing data. TCRdb re-derived calls from the PCR reads in MiXCR, one entry per CDR3 protein. The repertoire consists of roughly 730,000 distinct CDR3 sequences, with 30% occurring once and the leading ten covering more than 0.45%. The sequencing input was blood. These receptors were taken from a girl between 5 and 17 years old with multiple sclerosis. The CDR3 runs from the conserved cysteine through the conserved F or W. D genes are given only for firm matches. Rows may omit the clone size; those that give it use once, few, many or a size class.

J: TRBJ1-6
V: TRBV29-1
size: NA
D: NA
DNA: TGCAGCGTTCTAACAGTAGGGGATTCACCCCTCCACTTT
CDR3: CSVLTVGDSPLHF

J: TRBJ2-4
V: TRBV20-1
size: NA
D: NA
DNA: TGCAGTGCTAGGGGCGAGATAGCCAAAAACATTCAGTACTTC
CDR3: CSARGEIAKNIQYF

J: TRBJ1-2
V: TRBV5-1
size: few
D: TRBD1
DNA: TGCGCCAGCAGCTTGCCGGGACAGATTATTCATGGCTACACCTTC
CDR3: CASSLPGQIIHGYTF

J: TRBJ1-1
V: TRBV3-1
size: few
D: TRBD1
DNA: TGTGCCAGCAGCCCCCCAAAGACAGGGCACACTGAAGCTTTCTTT
CDR3: CASSPPKTGHTEAFF

J: TRBJ2-1
V: TRBV27
size: NA
D: NA
DNA: TGTGCCAGCAGGAAAGCTAGCGCCCTGGGGTATGAGCAGTTCTTC
CDR3: CASRKASALGYEQFF

J: TRBJ2-7
V: TRBV6-2/TRBV6-3
size: NA
D: NA
DNA: TGTGCCAGCAAGCGGGCTAACTCCTACGAGCAGTACTTC
CDR3: CASKRANSYEQYF

J: TRBJ2-5
V: TRBV20-1
size: many
D: NA
DNA: TGCAGTGCTAGTCGGGGTAGCCAGGGAACCCGGGTCGTGACCCAGTACTTC
CDR3: CSASRGSQGTRVVTQYF

J: TRBJ2-6
V: TRBV6-5
size: NA
D: TRBD1
DNA: TGTGCCAGCAGTTGGGGTATAGGGACAGGGGGAGGCGGGGCCAACGTCCTGACTTTC
CDR3: CASSWGIGTGGGGANVLTF

J: TRBJ2-2
V: TRBV20-1
size: NA
D: NA
DNA: TGCAGTGCAAAGTTCGGTGGCGGGGAGCTGTTTTTT
CDR3: CSAKFGGGELFF

J: TRBJ2-1
V: TRBV24-1
size: few
D: TRBD2
DNA: TGTGCCACCAGTGACAAGGGACTAGCGGGAAGAGGTGAGCAGTTCTTC
CDR3: CATSDKGLAGRGEQFF

J: TRBJ2-1
V: TRBV27
size: NA
D: NA
DNA: TGTGCCAGCAGTCGTATCGGGGCCTACAATGAGCAGTTCTTC
CDR3: CASSRIGAYNEQFF

J: TRBJ2-1
V: TRBV28
size: NA
D: TRBD2
DNA: TGTGCCAGCAGTCCCGGACTAGCCGAATTCAATGAGCAGTTCTTC
CDR3: CASSPGLAEFNEQFF

J: TRBJ2-5
V: TRBV20-1
size: few
D: TRBD2
DNA: TGCAGTGGACTAGCGGCCGCCCCAGAGCAGTACTTC
CDR3: CSGLAAAPEQYF

J: TRBJ2-3
V: TRBV25-1
size: few
D: TRBD2
DNA: TGTGCCAGCAGTGAATACCGGGCGGGAGAGGGCATTGATACGCAGTATTTT
CDR3: CASSEYRAGEGIDTQYF

J: TRBJ1-5
V: TRBV7-2
size: NA
D: NA
DNA: TGTGCCAGTAGCTTAGGCAGGGGTACGTATCAGCCCCAGCATTTT
CDR3: CASSLGRGTYQPQHF

J: TRBJ2-3
V: TRBV7-9
size: few
D: TRBD2
DNA: TGTGCCAGCAGCCCGCGTGCTAGCGGGACCACAGATACGCAGTATTTT
CDR3: CASSPRASGTTDTQYF

J: TRBJ1-2
V: TRBV27
size: few
D: TRBD1
DNA: TGTGCCAGCAGTGCGGGACAGGCCTACCCCTATGGCTACACCTTC
CDR3: CASSAGQAYPYGYTF